A selection of T cell receptor beta chains follows, all from one sample in a study of blood T cell repertoires in COVID-19. The protocol was immunoSEQ multiplex PCR, while the TCRdb copy is restricted to in-frame clones and leaves out a portion. Found here are about 80,000 clones, 65% to 85% of them singletons; the top ten hold approximately 15%. Specimen: peripheral blood. The origin of the receptors is a man aged 70-80 years with active or convalescent COVID-19. Each CDR3 is given with its conserved first and last residue. A D gene is named only where the DNA matches it firmly. A clone size is listed for some rows: how often the clone was seen (once, few, many), or a class if it is expanded.

abundance: .; d_gene: TRBD1; v_gene: TRBV18; j_gene: TRBJ2-5; CDR3aa: CASSPELAGGETQYF; CDR3nt: TGTGCCAGCTCACCAGAGCTCGCAGGGGGAGAGACCCAGTACTTC
abundance: few; d_gene: .; v_gene: TRBV2; j_gene: TRBJ2-3; CDR3aa: CASSSRRQGRGTQYF; CDR3nt: TGTGCCAGCTCCTCTCGCCGACAGGGGAGGGGTACGCAGTATTTT
abundance: .; d_gene: .; v_gene: TRBV4-2; j_gene: TRBJ1-6; CDR3aa: CASSHSRGGTNSPLHF; CDR3nt: TGTGCCAGCAGCCATTCACGAGGGGGAACCAACTCACCCCTCCACTTT
abundance: few; d_gene: .; v_gene: TRBV18; j_gene: TRBJ2-3; CDR3aa: CASSPSGVGPDTQYF; CDR3nt: TGTGCCAGCTCACCATCGGGGGTGGGTCCAGATACGCAGTATTTT
abundance: .; d_gene: .; v_gene: TRBV6-1; j_gene: TRBJ1-1; CDR3aa: CASSEGYSSSNTEAFF; CDR3nt: TGTGCCAGCAGTGAAGGCTACAGTTCCTCGAACACTGAAGCTTTCTTT
abundance: medium-sized; d_gene: .; v_gene: TRBV11-2; j_gene: TRBJ2-1; CDR3aa: CASSPQNRHTYNEQFF; CDR3nt: TGTGCCAGCAGCCCACAGAACCGACATACCTACAATGAGCAGTTCTTC
abundance: .; d_gene: TRBD2; v_gene: TRBV4-1; j_gene: TRBJ2-2; CDR3aa: CASSQDQRGPNTGELFF; CDR3nt: TGCGCCAGCAGCCAAGACCAGCGGGGGCCGAACACCGGGGAGCTGTTTTTT
abundance: few; d_gene: .; v_gene: TRBV6-6; j_gene: TRBJ1-3; CDR3aa: CASSRYPTGNSGNTIYF; CDR3nt: TGTGCCAGCAGTCGATATCCTACAGGGAACTCTGGAAACACCATATATTTT
abundance: .; d_gene: TRBD1; v_gene: TRBV5-1; j_gene: TRBJ2-3; CDR3aa: CASSYDRGTDTQYF; CDR3nt: TGCGCCAGCAGTTACGACAGGGGGACAGATACGCAGTATTTT
abundance: .; d_gene: .; v_gene: TRBV4-2; j_gene: TRBJ1-6; CDR3aa: CASSQDSDRNSPLHF; CDR3nt: TGTGCCAGCAGCCAAGACAGTGACAGAAATTCACCCCTCCACTTT
abundance: .; d_gene: TRBD1; v_gene: TRBV29-1; j_gene: TRBJ1-1; CDR3aa: CSVRTGWDTEAFF; CDR3nt: TGCAGCGTCCGGACAGGTTGGGATACTGAAGCTTTCTTT
abundance: .; d_gene: TRBD2; v_gene: TRBV6-2/TRBV6-3; j_gene: TRBJ2-7; CDR3aa: CASTPGTTISYEQYF; CDR3nt: TGTGCCAGCACCCCCGGGACTACGATATCCTACGAGCAGTACTTC
abundance: .; d_gene: .; v_gene: TRBV7-8; j_gene: TRBJ2-7; CDR3aa: CASSLDRGLYEQYF; CDR3nt: TGTGCCAGCAGCTTAGATAGGGGTCTTTACGAGCAGTACTTC
abundance: .; d_gene: TRBD2; v_gene: TRBV7-6; j_gene: TRBJ2-2; CDR3aa: CASSPLAGGNTGELFF; CDR3nt: TGTGCCAGCAGCCCTCTAGCGGGGGGGAACACCGGGGAGCTGTTTTTT
abundance: .; d_gene: .; v_gene: TRBV28; j_gene: TRBJ2-1; CDR3aa: CASSPPPTSEQFF; CDR3nt: TGTGCCAGCTCCCCCCCTCCCACTAGTGAGCAGTTCTTC
abundance: .; d_gene: TRBD2; v_gene: TRBV3-1/TRBV3-2; j_gene: TRBJ2-2; CDR3aa: CASSLGLAEFTGELFF; CDR3nt: TGTGCCAGCAGCCTCGGACTAGCGGAGTTCACCGGGGAGCTGTTTTTT